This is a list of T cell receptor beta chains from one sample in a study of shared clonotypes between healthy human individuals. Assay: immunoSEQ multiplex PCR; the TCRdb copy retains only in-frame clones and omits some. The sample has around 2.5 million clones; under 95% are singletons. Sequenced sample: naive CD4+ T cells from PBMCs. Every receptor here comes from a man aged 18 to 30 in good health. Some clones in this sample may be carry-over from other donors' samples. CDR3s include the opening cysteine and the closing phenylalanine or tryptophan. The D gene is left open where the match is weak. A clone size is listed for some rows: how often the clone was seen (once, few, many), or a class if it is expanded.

TGCGCCAGCAGCTACCATCTAAGTAGCGGGAATGAGCAGTTCTTC	CASSYHLSSGNEQFF	TRBD2	TRBJ2-1	15	NA	TRBV5-1
TGTGCCAGCAGTCGGACAGATACGCAGTATTTT	CASSRTDTQYF	NA	TRBJ2-3	11	NA	TRBV28
TGCGCCAGCAACTGGCTAGCGGGAGGAGGCGGGGAGCTGTTTTTT	CASNWLAGGGGELFF	TRBD2	TRBJ2-2	15	NA	TRBV5-1
TGTGCCAGCGGACGAAGGGAAGGTCAGCCCCAGCATTTT	CASGRREGQPQHF	NA	TRBJ1-5	13	NA	TRBV7-9
TGTGCCAGTAGTATAAGGGGAAGCTCCTACGAGCAGTACTTC	CASSIRGSSYEQYF	NA	TRBJ2-7	14	once	TRBV19
TGTGCCAGCAGCTTAGAGGTAGCGGGAGAGTACTTGTACTTC	CASSLEVAGEYLYF	TRBD2	TRBJ2-7	14	NA	TRBV7-2
TGTGCCAGCAGCCGGACAGCCTACGAGCAGTACTTC	CASSRTAYEQYF	NA	TRBJ2-7	12	NA	TRBV11-2
TGTGCCAGCAGCCCGGGACAGGGAGGGGGTAATGAAAAACTGTTTTTT	CASSPGQGGGNEKLFF	TRBD1	TRBJ1-4	16	NA	TRBV9
TGTGCCAGCAGTGAAGTAGGGACAGCCCAGTACTTC	CASSEVGTAQYF	TRBD1	TRBJ2-5	12	NA	TRBV6-1
TGTGCCAGTAAGGGATCGGGTCAGCCCCAGCATTTT	CASKGSGQPQHF	NA	TRBJ1-5	12	few	TRBV19
TGTGCCAGTAGTCCAGCAGGGCGCGAAAAACTGTTTTTT	CASSPAGREKLFF	NA	TRBJ1-4	13	NA	TRBV19